A single sample gave rise to the 3 T cell receptor beta chains below, sequenced in a study of beta chain features in type 1 diabetes. Whole-study findings and limits: Type 1 diabetes patients had TCRB CDR3s that were shorter (moderately but significantly so) in all four CD4+ subsets.

The investigators reverse transcribed all of the isolated RNA, so they sequenced expressed TCRB transcripts. Assay: immunoSEQ multiplex PCR; the TCRdb copy retains only in-frame clones and omits some. Here the sample spans about 700,000 clones, around 15% being singletons. These TCRs' antigens remain unknown. Sequences were obtained from naive CD4+ T cells from blood. All receptors derive from a man between 18 and 29 years old with type 1 diabetes.

This clone was seen only a few times. The chain has TRBV6-6 and TRBJ1-5; 7 bases agree with TRBD1. With 8 bases clipped from V and 1 base from J, the junction kept 2 bases outside the gene matches. Germline assignment: CDR1 MNHNY and CDR2 SVGAGI (reference sequence). The CDR3 runs to 13 residues. The CDR3 DNA is TGTGCCAGCGTACAGGGGAGCAATCAGCCCCAGCATTTT. This translates into CASVQGSNQPQHF.

This clone was counted only a few times. This chain joins TRBV30 and TRBJ1-6; perhaps TRBD1 as D (5 bases). CDR1 is GTSNPN and CDR2 is SVGIG in the germline V gene (reference sequence). This CDR3 is 14 amino acids long. Trimming shortened V by 4 bases and J by 1 base, and 8 bases separated the two germline ends. The CDR3 bases are TGTGCCTGGATTGGGGGGTCCTATAATTCACCCCTCCACTTT. Protein sequence: CAWIGGSYNSPLHF.

The chain carries TRBV9 and TRBJ2-7; 9 bases fit TRBD1. Per the germline V gene, CDR1 is SGDLS and CDR2 is YYNGEE. The trim removed 4 bases at V and 2 bases at J, leaving 4 bases unmatched. The CDR3 length is 14 residues. CDR3 in DNA: TGTGCCAGCAGCCCATGGGACAGGGCCTACGAGCAGTACTTC. This encodes CASSPWDRAYEQYF.